The T cell receptor beta chain described here comes from a study of T cell clonotyping in hematopoietic cell transplantation. Overall study results and limits: CD4 and CD8 repertoire contributions could not be separated without sorting. Pathologically expanded recipient clonotypes increased progressively from day 30 to day 180 as diversity fell.

In regard to this clone: Its matching antigen is unknown.

The CDR3 covers 15 residues. With 2 bases removed from V and 7 bases from J, the gap between germline ends came to 12 bases. Germline CDR1 reads MNHEY; CDR2 reads SMNVEV (reference sequence). Samples: about 28 days before transplant, then days 30, 100 and 180 after. Assay used: immunoSEQ multiplex PCR; TCRdb lists only in-frame clones, some missing. The sample holds approximately 5,800 clones, about four fifths seen once. This receptor was taken from a male patient between 60 and 69 years old who had an allogeneic stem cell transplant from an unrelated donor, so the T cells may come from the graft donor. Some clones in this sample may be carry-over from other donors' samples. Sequences were derived from peripheral blood mononuclear cells, sampled 30 days after allogeneic stem cell transplant. The chain combines TRBV27 with TRBJ1-6, with D unclear. In DNA form, the CDR3 reads TGTGCCAGCAGTTTAAACAGTTTCGTCAATTCACCCCTCCACTTT. This codes for CASSLNSFVNSPLHF.